The T cell receptor beta chain under discussion was sequenced for a study of vaccination effects on CD4 cells after COVID-19. Background on the study: Post-vaccine draws lagged the second dose by a median of 72 days.

Sequenced by immunoSEQ multiplex PCR; TCRdb stores in-frame clones only, minus some. The sample lists about 38,000 clones, 82% occurring once. ViraFEST assay sequencing came after antigen-specific CD4+ T cells were expanded with viral peptide pools. An approximately ten-day culture period preceded the isolation of CD4+ T cells. Of the BNT162b2 and mRNA-1273 vaccines, participants received two doses of one or the other. On this clone: Its antigen remains unidentified.

The CDR3 has 14 amino acids. CDR1 SGHRS and CDR2 YFSETQ come from the germline V gene. V trimming: 2 bases; J trimming: 3 bases; junction bases outside the gene matches: 3. This receptor was taken from a human donor who received a COVID-19 vaccine. Some clones in this sample may be carry-over from other donors' samples. V is TRBV5-1 and J is TRBJ2-5; 8 bases align to TRBD1. This sample comprised CD4+ T cells from PBMCs cultured with HCoV-NL63 spike peptides, obtained after COVID-19 vaccination. CDR3 residues: CASSLETGEETQYF. The DNA of the CDR3 is TGCGCCAGCAGCTTAGAGACAGGGGAAGAGACCCAGTACTTC.